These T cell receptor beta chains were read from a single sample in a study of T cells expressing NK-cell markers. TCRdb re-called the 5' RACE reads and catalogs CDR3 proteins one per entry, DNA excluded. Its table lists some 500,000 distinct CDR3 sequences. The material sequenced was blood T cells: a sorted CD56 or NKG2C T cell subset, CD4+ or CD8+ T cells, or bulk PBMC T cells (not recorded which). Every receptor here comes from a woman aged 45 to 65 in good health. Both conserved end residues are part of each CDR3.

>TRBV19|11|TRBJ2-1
CASSSIGRRFF
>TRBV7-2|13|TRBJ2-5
CATPGTGQETQYF
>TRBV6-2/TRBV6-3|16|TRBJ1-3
CASSPAPRQTGNTIYF
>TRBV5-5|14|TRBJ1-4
CASSFLGLNEKLFF
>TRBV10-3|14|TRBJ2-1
CATKREGYSDEQFF
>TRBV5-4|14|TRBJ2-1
CASILAGGPHEQFF
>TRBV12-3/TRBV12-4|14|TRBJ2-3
CASRPGGRVDTQYF
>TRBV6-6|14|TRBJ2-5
CASTQMGGRETQYF
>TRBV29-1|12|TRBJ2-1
CSVTPPGNEQFF
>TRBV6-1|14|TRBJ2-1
CASSKTRRGNEQFF
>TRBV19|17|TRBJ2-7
CASSPGQPFLSSYEQYF
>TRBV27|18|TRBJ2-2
CASSSLTWTDLNTGELFF
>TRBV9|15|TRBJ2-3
CASGGTSGRADTQYF
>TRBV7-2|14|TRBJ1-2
CASSLDRDIYGYTF
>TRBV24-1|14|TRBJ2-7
CATSDARDPYEQYF
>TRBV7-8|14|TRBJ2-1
CASSFPSGSAEQFF
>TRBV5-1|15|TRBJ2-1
CASSPGLAGGGLPFF
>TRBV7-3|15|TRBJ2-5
CASSLSWRPGETQYF
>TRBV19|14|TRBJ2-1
CASSNLDRYNEQFF
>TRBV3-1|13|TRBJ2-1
CASSHVPGLMQFF
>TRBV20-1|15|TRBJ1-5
CSARPAGQGPQPQHF
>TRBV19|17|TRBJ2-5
CASSPWTGGTFQETQYF
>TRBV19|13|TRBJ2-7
CATRSVGAFEQYF
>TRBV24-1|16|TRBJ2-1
CATSDQRAKPYNEQFF
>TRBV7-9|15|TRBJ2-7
CASRDPGTSSHEQYF
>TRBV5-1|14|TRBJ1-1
CASSWSGQNTEAFF